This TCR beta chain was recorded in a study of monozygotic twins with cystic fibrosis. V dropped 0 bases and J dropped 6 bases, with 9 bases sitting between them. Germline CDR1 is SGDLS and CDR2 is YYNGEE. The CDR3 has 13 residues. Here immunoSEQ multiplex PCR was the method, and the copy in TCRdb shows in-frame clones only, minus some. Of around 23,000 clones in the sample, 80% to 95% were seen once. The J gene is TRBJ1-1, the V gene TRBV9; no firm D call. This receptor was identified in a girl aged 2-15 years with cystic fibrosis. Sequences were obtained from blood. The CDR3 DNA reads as TGTGCCAGCAGCGTAGATGGGGATGCTGAAGCTTTCTTT. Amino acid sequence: CASSVDGDAEAFF. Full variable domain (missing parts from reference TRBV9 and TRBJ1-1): DSGVTQTPKHLITATGQRVTLRCSPRSGDLSVYWYQQSLDQGLQFLIQYYNGEERAKGNILERFSAQQFPDLHSELNLSSLELGDSALYFCASSVDGDAEAFFGQGTRLTVV.